The 22 T cell receptor beta chains reported below all come from one sample, sequenced in a study of blood T cell repertoires in COVID-19. TCRdb's copy holds only in-frame clones and misses some; the assay was immunoSEQ multiplex PCR. Among hundreds of thousands of clones listed, 80% to 90% were seen once. The sequenced material came from peripheral blood. Receptors originate from a woman in her thirties or forties with active or convalescent COVID-19.

The chain employs TRBV6-5 and TRBJ2-1; TRBD1 might be the D (5 bases). CDR3 length: 15 residues. Trimming shortened V by 6 bases and J by 2 bases, and 14 bases separated the two germline ends. Germline V gene lookup returns CDR1 MNHEY and CDR2 SVGAGI. The CDR3: CASSPGGAPYNEQFF. The CDR3 DNA follows: TGTGCCAGCAGCCCCGGTGGGGCCCCCTACAATGAGCAGTTCTTC.

The rearrangement links TRBV4-3 to TRBJ1-2; 7 bases map to TRBD1. The V gene's germline CDR1 is LGHNA and CDR2 YSLEER. CDR3 length: 15 amino acids. V was pared by 3 bases and J by 4 bases, with 8 bases of the junction left unmatched. The CDR3 DNA follows: TGCGCCAGCAGCCACCCGGACAGGCGGTTCTATGGCTACACCTTC. Amino acids: CASSHPDRRFYGYTF.

The J gene is TRBJ1-3, the V gene TRBV11-3, with D maybe TRBD1 (6 bases). This CDR3 is 18 amino acids long. Trimming pared 1 base from V and 3 bases from J, leaving 19 bases between. Germline V CDR1 and CDR2: SGHNT, YENEEA. The CDR3 loop reads CASSLASVQGSGGNTIYF. CDR3 DNA sequence: TGTGCCAGCAGCTTAGCAAGCGTACAGGGATCGGGTGGAAACACCATATATTTT.

The chain joins TRBV5-8 to TRBJ1-1; 7 nucleotides line up with TRBD1. The junction had 6 bases not matched to a gene; V was cut back by 6 bases and J by 7 bases. Germline loops: CDR1 SGHTS, CDR2 YDEGEE. The CDR3 runs 12 residues. This CDR3 reads CASIPRTGEAFF. The DNA for the CDR3 is TGTGCCAGCATCCCGAGGACAGGTGAAGCTTTCTTT.

The V and J genes are TRBV5-1 and TRBJ1-3; the D is unclear. CDR1 and CDR2 from the germline V gene are SGHRS and YFSETQ. The V and J ends lost 5 bases and 3 bases respectively, with 12 bases between them. The CDR3 covers 14 residues. The DNA for the CDR3 is TGCGCCAGCAGACCTGAGGGAAGTGGAAACACCATATATTTT. It yields the protein CASRPEGSGNTIYF.

The chain carries TRBV6-6 and TRBJ1-1; tentative D call: TRBD1 (5 bases). The germline CDR1 and CDR2 sequences are MNHNY and SVGAGI (reference sequence). The CDR3 runs 14 residues. The V end lost 1 base, the J end lost 3 bases, and 9 bases lay between the germline ends. The CDR3 nucleotides read TGTGCCAGCAGTTACTTGGGGCTCGACACTGAAGCTTTCTTT. Translating it yields CASSYLGLDTEAFF.

V usage is TRBV10-3 and J usage is TRBJ1-5, with 9 bases fitting TRBD1. The trim removed 9 bases at V and 4 bases at J, leaving 4 bases unmatched. Germline V CDR1 and CDR2: ENHRY, SYGVKD. The CDR3 is made up of 13 amino acids. CDR3 DNA: TGTGCCATAAGGGGACAGGGAAATCAGCCCCAGCATTTT. This gives the protein CAIRGQGNQPQHF.

The V gene is TRBV4-1, the J gene TRBJ1-2, with TRBD1 identical over 7 bases. The CDR3 is made up of 16 amino acids. The germline gives CDR1 MGHRA, CDR2 YSYEKL. V gave up 4 bases and J gave up 0 bases; unmatched junction bases: 8. CDR3 nucleotide sequence: TGCGCCAGCAGCCGATTAACAGGGGCAACTAACTATGGCTACACCTTC. It encodes CASSRLTGATNYGYTF.

The chain employs TRBV6-6 and TRBJ1-5; 7 bases agree with TRBD1. CDR3 length equals 13 residues. Germline V gene data show CDR1 as MNHNY and CDR2 as SVGAGI (reference sequence). Unmatched junction bases numbered 4, after V lost 6 bases and J lost 5 bases. CDR3 bases: TGTGCCAGCAGGGGACAGCTCGATCAGCCCCAGCATTTT. Translated, it gives CASRGQLDQPQHF.

The chain links TRBV6-1 to TRBJ2-1, with a weak D call TRBD1 (6 bases). The CDR3 is 16 amino acids. V was cut by 3 bases and J by 8 bases, with 20 bases left in between. The germline gives CDR1 MNHNS, CDR2 SASEGT. The CDR3 bases are TGTGCCAGCAGTGATATCTGGACAGATCTTACGGATGAGCAGTTCTTC. Protein sequence: CASSDIWTDLTDEQFF.

This clone was seen a few times. CDR3 nucleotides: TGTGCCACCAGCAGAGGGGCAGGGTCCTATGGCTACACCTTC. It codes for CATSRGAGSYGYTF. The chain joins TRBV15 to TRBJ1-2; perhaps TRBD1 as D (5 bases). This CDR3 comprises 14 residues. Germline loops: CDR1 LNHNV, CDR2 YYDKDF (reference sequence). Trimming removed 1 base from V and 4 bases from J, with 10 bases in between.

The V gene is TRBV6-5, the J gene TRBJ2-7; TRBD2 might be the D (6 bases). The CDR3 length is 14 residues. The ends were cut back, 6 bases at V and 8 bases at J, with 20 bases in the middle. Germline V CDR1 and CDR2: MNHEY, SVGAGI. The CDR3 loop is CASRRPGLAYKQYF. CDR3 DNA sequence: TGTGCCAGCAGGAGACCGGGACTGGCGTATAAGCAGTACTTC.

The chain carries TRBV24-1 and TRBJ2-3; 7 bases match TRBD2. Per the germline V gene, CDR1 is KGHDR and CDR2 is SFDVKD. The CDR3 runs to 16 residues. V was clipped by 4 bases and J by 0 bases; unmatched bases: 6. The CDR3 region has the DNA TGTGCCACCAGTGACAGAGCGGGGAGGAGCACAGATACGCAGTATTTT. It codes for CATSDRAGRSTDTQYF.

The chain recombines TRBV5-4 with TRBJ1-2; no clear D. The CDR3 has 13 amino acids. Trimming left V 0 bases short and J 5 bases short, with 8 bases between. CDR1 is SGHNT and CDR2 is YYREEE in the germline V gene (reference sequence). CDR3 amino acids: CASSLVGEYGYTF. CDR3 in DNA: TGTGCCAGCAGCTTGGTAGGAGAGTATGGCTACACCTTC.

V is TRBV9 and J is TRBJ2-5; 7 nucleotides align to TRBD1. Germline V gene sequence: CDR1 SGDLS, CDR2 YYNGEE. The CDR3 extends over 14 amino acids. Losses at the gene ends were 0 bases for V and 5 bases for J; bases not matched to a gene: 4. The DNA for the CDR3 is TGTGCCAGCAGCGTAGAAGGGGGCCCGGAGACCCAGTACTTC. Protein product: CASSVEGGPETQYF.

The gene calls are TRBV12-3 or TRBV12-4 and TRBJ2-3; 7 nucleotides align to TRBD1. This CDR3 region has 13 residues. Germline trimming cut 10 bases from V and 2 bases from J; bases unmatched to any gene: 6. CDR3 protein: CATMDRYTDTQYF. The CDR3, as DNA: TGTGCCACCATGGACAGGTACACAGATACGCAGTATTTT.

V gene TRBV3-1 (or the pseudogene TRBV3-2) combines with J gene TRBJ2-4; 9 nucleotides match TRBD2. Losses at the gene ends were 3 bases for V and 3 bases for J; bases not matched to a gene: 9. Per the germline V gene, CDR1 is LGHDT and CDR2 is YNNKEL (reference sequence). The CDR3 spans 17 residues. Here the CDR3 DNA reads TGTGCCAGCAGCCAGGGAGCTAGCGGGAAGGGCAAAAACATTCAGTACTTC. Protein: CASSQGASGKGKNIQYF.

The chain employs TRBV11-2 and TRBJ2-7, with 11 bases lining up with TRBD1. From germline, CDR1 is SGHAT and CDR2 FQNNGV. The CDR3 sequence is 16 residues long. The V and J ends lost 5 bases and 4 bases, in that order; junction bases with no gene match: 10. The CDR3 spells CASSPGTGGFEYEQYF. CDR3 coding DNA: TGTGCCAGCAGCCCAGGGACAGGGGGATTCGAATACGAGCAGTACTTC.

The rearrangement joins TRBV27 to TRBJ2-5; 9 bases are shared with TRBD1. CDR1 and CDR2 (germline): MNHEY, SMNVEV (reference sequence). CDR3 length: 16 residues. The J segment lost 4 bases and the V segment lost 5 bases, leaving 11 bases of the junction unmatched. Here the CDR3 DNA reads TGTGCCAGCAGTACAACCGGGACAGGGATACGAGAGACCCAGTACTTC. Its protein product is CASSTTGTGIRETQYF.

V and J are TRBV2 and TRBJ2-7; no clear D. The CDR3 contains 11 residues. V was cut by 7 bases and J by 4 bases, with 8 bases left in between. Germline V lookup: CDR1 SNHLY, CDR2 FYNNEI. CDR3 sequence: CASKNLYEQYF. The CDR3 nucleotides are TGTGCCAGCAAGAACTTATACGAGCAGTACTTC.

This clone was counted only a few times. The chain employs TRBV24-1 and TRBJ2-7; 7 bases match TRBD1. CDR3 length: 15 amino acids. Germline V gene data show CDR1 as KGHDR and CDR2 as SFDVKD. The V gene end was trimmed by 2 bases and the J gene end by 3 bases; junction bases not matched to a gene: 6. CDR3 sequence: CATSDSNRGHYEQYF. The CDR3 region has the DNA TGTGCCACCAGTGATTCTAACAGGGGACACTACGAGCAGTACTTC.

J is TRBJ2-3 and V is TRBV7-9, with D perhaps matching TRBD1 (6 bases). Germline V gene sequence: CDR1 SEHNR, CDR2 FQNEAQ (reference sequence). Trimming left V 5 bases short and J 0 bases short, with 9 bases between. The CDR3 is 14 amino acids. The CDR3 protein is CASSPGQSTDTQYF. CDR3 bases: TGTGCCAGCAGCCCGGGACAAAGCACAGATACGCAGTATTTT.